The rows below give T cell receptor beta chains drawn from one sample of a study of blood T cell repertoires in COVID-19. Sequencing used immunoSEQ multiplex PCR; TCRdb keeps in-frame clones, though not all of them. The table has approximately 200,000 clones, approximately 84% seen once; the top ten hold more than 2%. The specimen was peripheral blood. These TCRs come from a woman aged 55-69 years with acute or convalescent COVID-19. CDR3s leave out the opening cysteine and the closing phenylalanine or tryptophan.

j_gene: TRBJ2-5; v_gene: TRBV5-5; CDR3aa: ASSRTSGGPLKETQY
j_gene: TRBJ2-5; v_gene: TRBV19; CDR3aa: ASSERGAWETQY
j_gene: TRBJ1-1; v_gene: TRBV29-1; CDR3aa: SVRLGGNTEAF
j_gene: TRBJ1-1; v_gene: TRBV15; CDR3aa: ATSRAPENTEAF
j_gene: TRBJ1-1; v_gene: TRBV4-3; CDR3aa: ASSPGQGDTEAF
j_gene: TRBJ2-2; v_gene: TRBV24-1; CDR3aa: ATSGKQGLAGELF
j_gene: TRBJ1-5; v_gene: TRBV4-1; CDR3aa: ASSQDDAQPQH
j_gene: TRBJ2-3; v_gene: TRBV5-8; CDR3aa: ASSPGPGTDTQY
j_gene: TRBJ2-5; v_gene: TRBV7-2; CDR3aa: ASSLRGIQKTQY
j_gene: TRBJ2-5; v_gene: TRBV28; CDR3aa: ASSLSAAAAETQY
j_gene: TRBJ1-2; v_gene: TRBV21-1; CDR3aa: ASRPKLGQGGDGYT
j_gene: TRBJ1-2; v_gene: TRBV7-2; CDR3aa: ASSLSDQGTYGYT
j_gene: TRBJ2-1; v_gene: TRBV5-4; CDR3aa: ASSLGRGAFEQF
j_gene: TRBJ1-2; v_gene: TRBV28; CDR3aa: ASHSIGTGVGYT
j_gene: TRBJ1-1; v_gene: TRBV6-2/TRBV6-3; CDR3aa: ASSLRQGARTEAF
j_gene: TRBJ1-1; v_gene: TRBV3-1/TRBV3-2; CDR3aa: ASSNLGYTEAF
j_gene: TRBJ2-7; v_gene: TRBV3-1/TRBV3-2; CDR3aa: ASSQERGRDRGFRPYEQY
j_gene: TRBJ2-7; v_gene: TRBV28; CDR3aa: ASSQLGGTYEQY
j_gene: TRBJ2-1; v_gene: TRBV21-1; CDR3aa: ASSKRSAGAPRDYEQF
j_gene: TRBJ2-1; v_gene: TRBV6-2/TRBV6-3; CDR3aa: ASSFSGGSYNEQF
j_gene: TRBJ2-7; v_gene: TRBV5-4; CDR3aa: ASSLGASPTYEQY
j_gene: TRBJ2-3; v_gene: TRBV3-1/TRBV3-2; CDR3aa: ASSQLRQSTDTQY
j_gene: TRBJ2-3; v_gene: TRBV4-1; CDR3aa: ASSQGRGTRSDTQY
j_gene: TRBJ1-1; v_gene: TRBV5-1; CDR3aa: ASHREIHTEAF
j_gene: TRBJ2-7; v_gene: TRBV5-4; CDR3aa: ASSSNTGGYEQY
j_gene: TRBJ1-2; v_gene: TRBV6-2/TRBV6-3; CDR3aa: ASSYSKDGRGGYT
j_gene: TRBJ2-1; v_gene: TRBV11-2; CDR3aa: ASSLDLNEQF
j_gene: TRBJ1-1; v_gene: TRBV15; CDR3aa: ATSRGEGATTEAF
j_gene: TRBJ2-6; v_gene: TRBV10-3; CDR3aa: AIRQGAGANVLT
j_gene: TRBJ1-6; v_gene: TRBV15; CDR3aa: ATSRGTGTGSPLH
j_gene: TRBJ1-6; v_gene: TRBV9; CDR3aa: ASSRGSNNSPLH
j_gene: TRBJ1-1; v_gene: TRBV13; CDR3aa: ASSLGRATEAF
j_gene: TRBJ2-1; v_gene: TRBV7-2; CDR3aa: ASTTGDGSYNEQF
j_gene: TRBJ2-1; v_gene: TRBV30; CDR3aa: ACTGQGRFGQF
j_gene: TRBJ2-3; v_gene: TRBV6-1; CDR3aa: ASSETGGGTDTQY
j_gene: TRBJ1-2; v_gene: TRBV18; CDR3aa: ASSPTSDRFGYT
j_gene: TRBJ2-1; v_gene: TRBV7-9; CDR3aa: ASSLGTAGSGRDNEQF
j_gene: TRBJ1-5; v_gene: TRBV12-5; CDR3aa: ASARTGDNQPQH
j_gene: TRBJ2-1; v_gene: TRBV7-8; CDR3aa: ASSLRDRGWSDEQF
j_gene: TRBJ2-1; v_gene: TRBV3-1/TRBV3-2; CDR3aa: ASSQLAGFQF
j_gene: TRBJ2-5; v_gene: TRBV2; CDR3aa: ASSDFRLAGHRETQY
j_gene: TRBJ1-6; v_gene: TRBV5-6; CDR3aa: ASSPGQYSPLH
j_gene: TRBJ1-4; v_gene: TRBV2; CDR3aa: ASREQGQPNEKLF
j_gene: TRBJ2-1; v_gene: TRBV4-3; CDR3aa: ASSQGVLGGSYNEQF
j_gene: TRBJ1-1; v_gene: TRBV5-1; CDR3aa: ASSLGVRGDTEAF
j_gene: TRBJ2-1; v_gene: TRBV4-1; CDR3aa: ASSPHLDRGRNEQF
j_gene: TRBJ2-2; v_gene: TRBV7-8; CDR3aa: ALEGRNTGELF
j_gene: TRBJ2-7; v_gene: TRBV30; CDR3aa: AWSTRPYPGQFSEQY
j_gene: TRBJ1-1; v_gene: TRBV2; CDR3aa: ATRQGSMNTEAF
j_gene: TRBJ1-4; v_gene: TRBV30; CDR3aa: AWRIKDRLY
j_gene: TRBJ1-1; v_gene: TRBV4-1; CDR3aa: ASSQEPAGAASNTEAF
j_gene: TRBJ2-2; v_gene: TRBV5-6; CDR3aa: ASSGGARVGELF
j_gene: TRBJ2-7; v_gene: TRBV19; CDR3aa: ASSRGQGAWYEQY
j_gene: TRBJ2-3; v_gene: TRBV19; CDR3aa: ASSTWTALPSTDTQY
j_gene: TRBJ2-3; v_gene: TRBV6-6; CDR3aa: ASTPRTGLDTQY
j_gene: TRBJ1-2; v_gene: TRBV6-5; CDR3aa: ASSSGPYGYT
j_gene: TRBJ2-7; v_gene: TRBV7-9; CDR3aa: ASSSNRQGTRYEQY
j_gene: TRBJ2-7; v_gene: TRBV5-5; CDR3aa: ASSLQGGYEQY
j_gene: TRBJ2-3; v_gene: TRBV5-4; CDR3aa: ASSSLAGGPDTQY
j_gene: TRBJ1-1; v_gene: TRBV14; CDR3aa: ASSQEGVRGLSEAF